A single sample gave rise to the 23 T cell receptor beta chains below, sequenced in a study of shared T cell receptors in the human thymus. TCRdb keeps only in-frame clones here, not all; method: immunoSEQ multiplex PCR. The sample holds hundreds of thousands of clones, 88% seen once. These data also featured in a second study, about human thymus T cells.

The sequencing input was thymocytes. The receptors were sampled from a boy in the first two years of life with a congenital heart defect.

This chain connects TRBV6-1 to TRBJ2-5, with 7 nucleotides matching TRBD1. The germline V gene has CDR1 MNHNS and CDR2 SASEGT. The J segment lost 3 bases and the V segment lost 9 bases, leaving 7 bases of the junction unmatched. The CDR3 runs 13 residues. The CDR3 reads CASMETGEETQYF. In nucleotides, the CDR3 is TGTGCCAGTATGGAAACAGGGGAAGAGACCCAGTACTTC.

The chain links TRBV27 to TRBJ2-5; D is ambiguous. The DNA end is a closer match to TRBJ2-7, so the J assignment may be wrong. CDR3 length: 13 amino acids. Germline CDR1 reads MNHEY; CDR2 reads SMNVEV (reference sequence). The CDR3 DNA is TGTGCCAGCAGTTTTGGCCCTGGACACGAGCAGTACTTC. Amino acids: CASSFGPGHEQYF.

The V call is TRBV7-6, the J call TRBJ2-1; 9 bases are shared with TRBD2. Germline lookup yields CDR1 SGHVS and CDR2 FNYEAQ. J lost 5 bases, V lost 5 bases, and 19 bases had no gene match. The CDR3 is 19 residues long. CDR3 sequence (DNA): TGTGCCAGCAGCCGTCCGGGAGTCCCCTTAGCGGGAGTTAACAATGAGCAGTTCTTC. Encoded protein: CASSRPGVPLAGVNNEQFF.

This rearrangement joins TRBV28 to TRBJ1-2; no clear D gene. Germline loops: CDR1 MDHEN, CDR2 SYDVKM. The CDR3 totals 17 residues. The V end lost 3 bases, the J end lost 7 bases, and 24 bases lay between the germline ends. The CDR3 coding sequence is TGTGCCAGCAGTTTCCCCCTGGACTTCCCTTCCCTTTCTGGCTACACCTTC. Translation: CASSFPLDFPSLSGYTF.

The genes are TRBV11-2 and TRBJ2-7; D is unresolved. The length of the CDR3 is 13 residues. Germline loops: CDR1 SGHAT, CDR2 FQNNGV. V lost 5 bases and J lost 3, with 11 bases in between. In DNA, the CDR3 is TGTGCCAGCAGCCCCCTCGGTAACTACGAGCAGTACTTC. Translated, it gives CASSPLGNYEQYF.

The rearrangement joins TRBV4-1 to TRBJ2-1; TRBD2 aligns across 7 bases. The CDR3 runs 18 residues. Germline V gene lookup returns CDR1 MGHRA and CDR2 YSYEKL. Trimming took 1 base from V and 0 from J; bases not matched to a gene: 9. CDR3 coding DNA: TGCGCCAGCAGCCAAGTCTTAGCGGGTCGCACCTCCTACAATGAGCAGTTCTTC. Its protein is CASSQVLAGRTSYNEQFF.

The chain carries TRBV4-2 and TRBJ2-7; TRBD2 aligns across 15 bases. The CDR3 runs to 20 residues. V lost 4 bases and J lost 4; bases outside the gene matches: 17. Germline assignment: CDR1 LGHNA and CDR2 YNFKEQ. CDR3 in amino acids: CASSLNPRRTSGRAEYEQYF. The CDR3 DNA sequence: TGTGCCAGCAGCCTCAACCCTCGTAGGACTAGCGGGAGGGCCGAGTACGAGCAGTACTTC.

The chain employs TRBV12-5 and TRBJ2-1, with 8 bases fitting TRBD1. The CDR3 contains 16 residues. The germline V gene has CDR1 LGHNT and CDR2 FRNRAP. The V segment lost 2 bases and the J segment 5 bases; nucleotides outside the gene matches: 8. The CDR3 coding sequence is TGTGCTAGTGGTTTGCCTGCGACAGGGGTCCACAATGAGCAGTTCTTC. Residues: CASGLPATGVHNEQFF.

The gene calls are TRBV10-3 and TRBJ2-1, with TRBD2 as a possible D gene (6 bases). Germline V gene sequence: CDR1 ENHRY, CDR2 SYGVKD. V gave up 0 bases and J gave up 3 bases, with 12 bases separating them. This CDR3 contains 16 residues. The DNA of the CDR3 is TGTGCCATCAGTGAGTCTCGGGGGATCTTCTACAATGAGCAGTTCTTC. Amino acids: CAISESRGIFYNEQFF.

The chain has TRBV6-5 and TRBJ2-1; the match to TRBD1 covers 10 bases. Germline lookup yields CDR1 MNHEY and CDR2 SVGAGI. CDR3 length: 15 residues. The ends lost 6 bases at V and 5 bases at J; junction bases unmatched: 7. The CDR3 loop reads CASSHGQGDHNEQFF. The CDR3 nucleotides are TGTGCCAGCAGCCACGGACAGGGGGACCACAATGAGCAGTTCTTC.

This rearrangement joins TRBV27 to TRBJ2-2; 10 bases align to TRBD1. Germline lookup yields CDR1 MNHEY and CDR2 SMNVEV (reference sequence). The CDR3 spans 16 residues. After removal of 4 bases from V and 2 bases from J, the junction contained 4 bases not matched to a gene. CDR3 region: CASSSLTGGNTGELFF. In DNA, the CDR3 is TGTGCCAGCAGTTCGTTGACAGGGGGCAACACCGGGGAGCTGTTTTTT.

This chain links TRBV5-1 with TRBJ1-2; D gene uncertain. The length of the CDR3 is 13 residues. V lost 3 bases and J 5 bases, leaving 11 bases between the germline ends. Looked up from germline, CDR1 is SGHRS and CDR2 is YFSETQ. CDR3 sequence: CASSSRGPYGYTF. For the CDR3, the DNA is TGCGCCAGCAGCTCAAGAGGGCCTTATGGCTACACCTTC.

This clone was seen a few times. This sequence joins TRBV15 and TRBJ2-7, with D perhaps TRBD2 (5 bases). The CDR3 is 15 amino acids. V shed 0 bases and J shed 1 base, with 10 bases lying between them. Germline assignment: CDR1 LNHNV and CDR2 YYDKDF (reference sequence). CDR3 DNA sequence: TGTGCCACCAGCAGAGAGGCCAGGAGGTCCTACGAGCAGTACTTC. Its protein is CATSREARRSYEQYF.

V is TRBV6-1 and J is TRBJ2-5; D possibly corresponds to TRBD2 (6 bases). Trimming removed 6 bases from V and 5 bases from J, with 13 bases in between. The CDR3 covers 13 residues. Germline V gives CDR1 MNHNS, CDR2 SASEGT. The CDR3, as DNA: TGTGCCAGCAGGGGGGGTGCCCGGGAGACCCAGTACTTC. This sequence encodes CASRGGARETQYF.

The gene calls are TRBV19 and TRBJ1-4; D is undetermined. The V and J ends lost 2 bases and 0 bases respectively, with 7 bases between them. This CDR3 comprises 15 residues. CDR1 is LNHDA, CDR2 SQIVND, per germline (reference sequence). The CDR3 DNA reads as TGTGCCAGTAGTATAAATCCTGCAACTAATGAAAAACTGTTTTTT. It is translated as CASSINPATNEKLFF.

Of note for this clone: The junction does not match germline at one end; this may be a read error. The V call is TRBV9, the J call TRBJ2-6; D perhaps matches TRBD1 (6 bases). The germline V gene encodes CDR1 SGDLS and CDR2 YYNGEE. This CDR3 has 14 residues. CDR3 nucleotide sequence: TGTGCCAGCAGGGATGGACAGCCGCCCAACCTCCTGACTTTC. Protein product: CASRDGQPPNLLTF.

There are a few counts of this clone. The rearrangement links TRBV7-9 to TRBJ2-7, with 7 positions matching TRBD2. Germline CDR1 reads SEHNR; CDR2 reads FQNEAQ (reference sequence). This CDR3 comprises 17 residues. V trimming: 1 base; J trimming: 2 bases; junction bases outside the gene matches: 11. This chain's CDR3 is CASSLGGGAGETYEQYF. In nucleotides, the CDR3 is TGTGCCAGCAGCTTAGGTGGCGGGGCGGGAGAGACCTACGAGCAGTACTTC.

The chain joins TRBV30 to TRBJ1-6; 7 nucleotides agree with TRBD1. Per the germline V gene, CDR1 is GTSNPN and CDR2 is SVGIG (reference sequence). The CDR3 totals 15 residues. With V trimmed by 0 bases and J by 6 bases, 5 bases remained unmatched. The CDR3 sequence: CAWSVRGMANSPLHF. The CDR3 DNA follows: TGTGCCTGGAGTGTCAGGGGGATGGCTAATTCACCCCTCCACTTT.

The rearrangement links TRBV7-8 to TRBJ2-7, with a possible D match to TRBD2 (6 bases). Trimming shortened V by 2 bases and J by 3 bases, and 11 bases separated the two germline ends. The CDR3 extends over 14 amino acids. Per germline, CDR1 SGHVS and CDR2 FQNEAQ. CDR3 coding DNA: TGTGCCAGCAGCTTACCCCCGGACTACTACGAGCAGTACTTC. Translation: CASSLPPDYYEQYF.

This clone was seen just once. The chain couples TRBV7-4 to TRBJ2-3; 9 nucleotides line up with TRBD2. Germline V CDR1 and CDR2: SGHVT, SQSDAQ. V was pared by 7 bases and J by 4 bases, with 9 bases of the junction left unmatched. The CDR3 loop spans 15 amino acids. The CDR3 DNA reads as TGTGCCAGCATCCCACCTGCGGGAGGGGCAGATACGCAGTATTTT. Its translation is CASIPPAGGADTQYF. Filled out from reference TRBV7-4 and TRBJ2-3, the complete variable domain reads GAGVSQSPRYKVAKRGRDVALRCDSISGHVTLYWYRQTLGQGSEVLTYSQSDAQRDKSGRPSGRFSAERPERSVSTLKIQRTEQGDSAVYLCASIPPAGGADTQYFGPGTRLTVL.

This chain joins TRBV19 and TRBJ1-1; D call uncertain. The CDR3 contains 18 residues. V lost 5 bases and J lost 4, with 26 bases in between. CDR1 LNHDA and CDR2 SQIVND come from the germline V gene (reference sequence). CDR3 coding DNA: TGTGCCAGTAGTTCTGTCGCGCGGCAGCCGACCCGGGGCACTGAAGCTTTCTTT. The encoded protein is CASSSVARQPTRGTEAFF.

The V gene is TRBV5-1, the J gene TRBJ2-5, with D possibly matching TRBD1 (5 bases). In germline, CDR1 is SGHRS, CDR2 YFSETQ. The V end lost 2 bases, the J end lost 5 bases, and 10 bases lay between the germline ends. This CDR3 is built from 13 residues. The CDR3 DNA is TGCGCCAGCAGCTTAGGGGCGTGGGAGACCCAGTACTTC. Protein sequence: CASSLGAWETQYF.

This rearrangement joins TRBV4-2 to TRBJ1-4, with D perhaps matching TRBD1 (6 bases). This CDR3 region has 16 residues. V lost 3 bases, J lost 0 bases, and 11 bases lay in between. Germline loops: CDR1 LGHNA, CDR2 YNFKEQ. CDR3 in amino acids: CASSQAGVPTNEKLFF. The CDR3 nucleotides read TGTGCCAGCAGCCAGGCAGGGGTGCCAACTAATGAAAAACTGTTTTTT.